These 29 T cell receptor beta chains were all obtained from the same sample, sequenced in a study of regulatory T cells in long-lasting Graves disease. Time point noted: persistent/refractory GD, antithyroid drugs over 5 years with positive TRAb. PBMCs were the source of the RNA used for TCR sequencing. Arm-PCR of CDR3 regions and iRepertoire HTBI primers were used to build TCR beta libraries. TCRdb reprocessed the multiplex PCR reads via MiXCR and lists one record per CDR3 protein. The top ten hold around 40% of the sample, which has 700,000 or so distinct CDR3 sequences, 25% to 35% seen once. The sequences come from peripheral blood mononuclear cells (PBMCs), collected when the disease was refractory, from a patient treated with antithyroid drugs. The receptors shown here come from a female donor with Graves disease.

The chain recombines TRBV5-6 with TRBJ2-7; D is uncertain. V gave up 0 bases and J gave up 6 bases, with 16 bases separating them. Germline V gives CDR1 SGHDT, CDR2 YYEEEE. The CDR3 has 15 residues. The CDR3 spells CASSLGSARMGEQYF. In nucleotides, the CDR3 is TGTGCCAGCAGCTTGGGGTCTGCGAGGATGGGCGAGCAGTACTTC.

This clonotype has just a few counts. The chain links TRBV19 to TRBJ2-7; 8 bases agree with TRBD1. This CDR3 has 13 amino acids. Trimming at V came to 5 bases and at J to 7 bases, leaving 7 bases not matched to a gene. Germline lookup yields CDR1 LNHDA and CDR2 SQIVND (reference sequence). The CDR3 nucleotides read TGTGCCAGTAGTGTCGGACAGGGTTTTGAGCAGTACTTC. Translating it yields CASSVGQGFEQYF.

V and J are TRBV7-6 and TRBJ2-3; tentatively, D is TRBD1 (6 bases). Germline CDR1 is SGHVS and CDR2 is FNYEAQ. The V end was cut by 5 bases, the J end by 6 bases, with 15 bases between. The CDR3 has 14 amino acids. CDR3 sequence: CASSRLQGQDTQYF. In DNA form, the CDR3 reads TGTGCCAGCAGCAGATTACAGGGCCAGGATACGCAGTATTTT.

The chain has TRBV4-1 and TRBJ2-5; D may match TRBD1 or TRBD2 (6 bases each). CDR3 length equals 17 residues. V gave up 0 bases and J gave up 5 bases, with 19 bases separating them. Germline V gives CDR1 MGHRA, CDR2 YSYEKL. The CDR3 DNA is TGCGCCAGCAGCCAAGATGGGGTAGCGGAGAGGGGGGAGACCCAGTACTTC. Translating gives CASSQDGVAERGETQYF.

The chain employs TRBV7-2 and TRBJ1-2; a possible D gene is TRBD1 (6 bases). Germline assignment: CDR1 SGHTA and CDR2 FQGNSA. The CDR3 has 15 residues. V was pared by 6 bases and J by 3 bases, with 17 bases between. The CDR3 sequence: CASSIRVDRDYGYTF. In nucleotides, the CDR3 is TGTGCCAGCAGTATCCGGGTGGACAGAGACTATGGCTACACCTTC. Drawing the rest from reference TRBV7-2 and TRBJ1-2, the complete variable domain is GAGVSQSPSNKVTEKGKDVELRCDPISGHTALYWYRQSLGQGLEFLIYFQGNSAPDKSGLPSDRFSAERTGGSVSTLTIQRTQQEDSAVYLCASSIRVDRDYGYTFGSGTRLTVV.

This clonotype was picked up many times. This chain uses TRBV12-3 or TRBV12-4 with TRBJ1-2; D might be TRBD1 (5 bases). Between the trimmed V and J ends, which lost 1 base and 8 bases, there was a span of 17 bases. The CDR3 totals 15 residues. CDR3 nucleotide sequence: TGTGCCAGCAGTTTAGGGGGGGAGTCCTATTGGGGCTACACCTTC. Protein product: CASSLGGESYWGYTF.

Here the CDR3 reads CASRDRGPFSYEQYF. The CDR3 DNA reads TGTGCCAGCAGAGACAGGGGGCCTTTCTCCTACGAGCAGTACTTC. The chain recombines TRBV27 with TRBJ2-7; TRBD1 matches 10 bases. CDR3 length equals 15 residues. Trimming took 6 bases from V and 0 from J; bases not matched to a gene: 5. Germline CDR1 and CDR2: MNHEY and SMNVEV (reference sequence).

The genes are TRBV18 and TRBJ1-6; D not resolved. Trimming shortened V by 6 bases and J by 6 bases, and 15 bases separated the two germline ends. Per the germline V gene, CDR1 is KGHSH and CDR2 is LQKENI. This CDR3 has 15 residues. CDR3 sequence reads: CASSQAAGINSPLHF. The CDR3 region has the DNA TGTGCCAGCTCCCAAGCTGCGGGCATTAATTCACCCCTCCACTTT.

V and J are TRBV20-1 and TRBJ1-2; 11 positions match TRBD1. Germline values: CDR1 DFQATT, CDR2 SNEGSKA (reference sequence). The CDR3 extends over 15 amino acids. V lost 5 bases and J lost 7; bases outside the gene matches: 12. CDR3 sequence (DNA): TGCAGTGCTTGGACCGGGACAGGGGGTGAGGGTGGCTACACCTTC. Encoded protein: CSAWTGTGGEGGYTF.

This clonotype turned up a few times. The chain uses TRBV7-3 and TRBJ1-5, with D unresolved. The CDR3 consists of 15 residues. Trimming removed 5 bases from V and 0 bases from J, with 11 bases in between. Germline CDR1 is SGHTA and CDR2 is FQGTGA. DNA of the CDR3: TGTGCCAGCAGCATGGAGGCACGTAGCAATCAGCCCCAGCATTTT. Its protein product is CASSMEARSNQPQHF.

The genes are TRBV9 and TRBJ1-1; D is ambiguous. Germline CDR1 SGDLS, CDR2 YYNGEE. Trimming took 0 bases from V and 0 from J, leaving 12 bases between them. The CDR3 sequence is 16 residues long. The CDR3 sequence is CASSVALADMNTEAFF. As DNA, the CDR3 is TGTGCCAGCAGCGTAGCTCTGGCAGACATGAACACTGAAGCTTTCTTT.

This clonotype came up a few times. The chain carries TRBV12-3 or TRBV12-4 and TRBJ2-4, with D possibly being TRBD1 (6 bases). The V end was cut by 5 bases, the J end by 5 bases, with 13 bases between. The CDR3 totals 14 residues. In nucleotides, the CDR3 is TGTGCCAGCAGTCTCCTGGACAGTCAAAACATTCAGTACTTC. Residues: CASSLLDSQNIQYF.

As concerns this clonotype: A much larger clone differs from this one at a single base, so this may be a read error. The chain links TRBV6-1 to TRBJ1-1, with D maybe TRBD1 (6 bases). With 7 bases removed from V and 0 bases from J, the gap between germline ends came to 9 bases. Germline lookup yields CDR1 MNHNS and CDR2 SASEGT. The CDR3 totals 13 residues. The DNA of the CDR3 is TGTGCCAGCATCGGACAGATGAACACTGAAGCTTTCTTT. It translates to CASIGQMNTEAFF.

This clonotype was seen repeatedly, ten times or more. This chain uses TRBV24-1 with TRBJ1-6, with a tentative D call TRBD1 (6 bases). Germline assignment: CDR1 KGHDR and CDR2 SFDVKD. The CDR3 runs 14 residues. The V end was cut by 5 bases, the J end by 7 bases, with 11 bases between. CDR3 protein: CATSVGQGNSPLHF. The CDR3 coding sequence is TGTGCCACCAGTGTCGGCCAGGGGAATTCACCCCTCCACTTT.

The gene calls are TRBV6-1 and TRBJ2-7, with 13 positions matching TRBD2. V shed 6 bases, J shed 2 bases, and the junction held 7 bases outside the gene matches. CDR1 and CDR2 (germline): MNHNS, SASEGT. The length of the CDR3 is 16 residues. In DNA, the CDR3 is TGTGCCAGCAGCCCTCGGACTAGCGGGAGCCCCTACGAGCAGTACTTC. Translation gives CASSPRTSGSPYEQYF.

This clonotype occurred a few times. The chain employs TRBV20-1 and TRBJ2-5, with D hard to call. The CDR3 is 12 amino acids. Germline values: CDR1 DFQATT, CDR2 SNEGSKA (reference sequence). Trimming removed 2 bases at V and 1 base at J, with 5 bases between. The CDR3 protein is CSARPPQETQYF. The DNA for the CDR3 is TGCAGTGCTAGACCCCCCCAAGAGACCCAGTACTTC.

This clonotype was counted between two and nine times. V and J are TRBV19 and TRBJ1-5; 7 positions agree with TRBD1. The CDR3 is 15 amino acids. Germline V gene sequence: CDR1 LNHDA, CDR2 SQIVND (reference sequence). J lost 4 bases, V lost 7 bases, and 10 bases had no gene match. The CDR3 region has the DNA TGTGCCAGTACCAAGGGGGACAGCCAAAATCAGCCCCAGCATTTT. Translated, it gives CASTKGDSQNQPQHF.

The chain combines TRBV12-3 or TRBV12-4 with TRBJ1-2; tentatively, D is TRBD1 (6 bases). The CDR3 is 14 residues long. Trimming took off 6 bases at V and 8 bases at J, with 19 bases between the two ends. DNA of the CDR3: TGTGCCAGCAGGGCCGGGACAATCATTACCGGCTACACCTTC. It is translated as CASRAGTIITGYTF.

This chain joins TRBV7-9 and TRBJ1-1; D is ambiguous. V lost 3 bases to trimming and J lost 1 base, with 9 bases between them. The CDR3 length is 14 residues. CDR1 and CDR2 from the germline V gene are SEHNR and FQNEAQ (reference sequence). The CDR3, as DNA: TGTGCCAGCAGCTTGAGCAGTGAGAACACTGAAGCTTTCTTT. This sequence encodes CASSLSSENTEAFF.

The rearrangement uses TRBV9 and TRBJ1-1, with D uncertain. Germline values: CDR1 SGDLS, CDR2 YYNGEE. V was trimmed by 0 bases and J by 7 bases, leaving 16 bases between them. The CDR3 has 15 residues. CDR3 sequence (DNA): TGTGCCAGCAGCGTAGAAGCAGGACCTTTGGGTGAAGCTTTCTTT. Translated, it gives CASSVEAGPLGEAFF.

This clonotype occurred once. The chain combines TRBV29-1 with TRBJ2-7, with TRBD2 as a possible D gene (6 bases). From germline, CDR1 is SQVTM and CDR2 ANQGSEA. CDR3 length: 16 amino acids. Trimming left V 4 bases short and J 4 bases short, with 23 bases between. The CDR3 here is CSVVWRSIGGLYEQYF. In nucleotides, the CDR3 is TGCAGCGTTGTATGGAGATCCATCGGGGGTCTGTACGAGCAGTACTTC.

CDR3 DNA: TGTGCCAGCAGCGTAGCCAGTACTAACACCGGGGAGCTGTTTTTT. Translation gives CASSVASTNTGELFF. The chain carries TRBV9 and TRBJ2-2; D is ambiguous. The CDR3 has 15 amino acids. Between the trimmed V and J ends, which lost 0 bases and 2 bases, there was a span of 8 bases. Germline V gives CDR1 SGDLS, CDR2 YYNGEE.

In this sample, this clonotype turned up once. This chain joins TRBV9 and TRBJ2-5, with 7 bases that match TRBD2. Trimming at V came to 5 bases and at J to 3 bases, leaving 10 bases not matched to a gene. Germline CDR1 is SGDLS and CDR2 is YYNGEE. The CDR3 covers 15 residues. CDR3 in amino acids: CASSYASGLKETQYF. The CDR3 nucleotides read TGTGCCAGCAGTTATGCTAGCGGACTGAAAGAGACCCAGTACTTC.

This clonotype was picked up many times. This rearrangement joins TRBV2 to TRBJ1-1, with 7 nucleotides matching TRBD1. The CDR3 runs to 16 residues. The J segment lost 7 bases and the V segment lost 0 bases, leaving 11 bases of the junction unmatched. The germline V gene has CDR1 SNHLY and CDR2 FYNNEI. The CDR3 sequence is CASSEAQRSGGIEAFF. CDR3 in DNA: TGTGCCAGCAGTGAAGCGCAGCGATCAGGGGGTATTGAAGCTTTCTTT.

The gene calls are TRBV6-5 and TRBJ2-3; D is uncertain. CDR1 is MNHEY, CDR2 SVGAGI, per germline. This CDR3 region has 14 residues. V lost 0 bases and J lost 2, with 6 bases in between. Here the CDR3 reads CASSYSGNTDTQYF. The CDR3 DNA sequence: TGTGCCAGCAGTTACTCTGGGAACACAGATACGCAGTATTTT.

This clonotype was found a few times. The V call is TRBV6-1, the J call TRBJ2-2; TRBD1 matches at 10 bases. CDR1 is MNHNS, CDR2 SASEGT, per germline. Losses at the gene ends were 5 bases for V and 1 base for J; bases not matched to a gene: 4. The CDR3 length is 16 residues. This chain's CDR3 is CASSKDRGENTGELFF. The CDR3 DNA reads TGTGCCAGCAGTAAGGACAGGGGGGAGAACACCGGGGAGCTGTTTTTT.

The chain employs TRBV19 and TRBJ1-2; the match to TRBD1 covers 7 bases. V gave up 8 bases and J gave up 4 bases; unmatched junction bases: 4. The germline V gene encodes CDR1 LNHDA and CDR2 SQIVND (reference sequence). The CDR3 is 12 residues long. CDR3 DNA sequence: TGTGCCAGTGAGACAGGGAGCTATGGCTACACCTTC. Its protein product is CASETGSYGYTF.

V gene TRBV19 combines with J gene TRBJ1-1; 8 bases map to TRBD1. The CDR3 consists of 18 residues. J was trimmed by 6 bases and V by 7 bases; bases with no gene match: 22. CDR1 LNHDA and CDR2 SQIVND come from the germline V gene (reference sequence). The CDR3 DNA is TGTGCCAGTAACATCACACCGGGACAGGCGGACCTAAACGCTGAAGCTTTCTTT. This translates into CASNITPGQADLNAEAFF.

There are many counts of this clonotype. The chain uses TRBV12-3 or TRBV12-4 and TRBJ1-5; D is undetermined. The CDR3 has 14 residues. Trimming cost V 6 bases and J 6 bases, with 15 bases left between them. The CDR3 DNA sequence: TGTGCCAGCAGCACCGGGCAGTCGCGTCAGCCCCAGCATTTT. Translation gives CASSTGQSRQPQHF.